Listed below are T cell receptor beta chains from one sample, sequenced in a study of CD8+CD57+ T cells in acquired aplastic anemia. TCRdb reprocessed the reads with MiXCR, giving one entry per CDR3 protein. Among over 100,000 distinct CDR3 sequences, around two fifths were seen once, and the ten largest hold more than 7%. Sequencing input: sorted CD4+, CD8+, or CD8+CD57+ T cells (not recorded which) from PBMCs. The origin of the receptors is a human donor in good health, serving as a control. The CDR3 runs from the conserved cysteine through the conserved F or W. A D gene is named only where the DNA matches it firmly. A row's size may be missing; if present it is once, few, many or a size class.

j_call clone_size v_call d_call cdr3_aa cdr3_nt
TRBJ2-2 once TRBV7-3 - CASSLIVAGELFF TGTGCCAGCAGCTTAATAGTTGCCGGGGAGCTGTTTTTT
TRBJ2-7 - TRBV19 TRBD2 CASRGGLAGTYEQYF TGTGCCAGTAGAGGGGGACTAGCGGGAACCTACGAGCAGTACTTC
TRBJ1-6 - TRBV12-3/TRBV12-4 - CASSFDLGGKAMYSPLHF TGTGCCAGCAGTTTCGACCTGGGGGGGAAAGCCATGTATTCACCCCTCCACTTT
TRBJ2-3 many TRBV7-9 TRBD1 CASSLGDREADTQYF TGTGCCAGCAGCTTAGGGGACAGGGAGGCAGATACGCAGTATTTT
TRBJ1-2 - TRBV2 - CASSVNLGYTF TGTGCCAGCAGTGTTAATTTGGGGTACACCTTC
TRBJ1-6 - TRBV11-2 - CASRSGVGVSNSPLHF TGTGCCAGCAGATCGGGGGTAGGGGTCTCTAATTCACCCCTCCACTTT
TRBJ1-2 many TRBV3-1 - CASSQDVGSGYTF TGTGCCAGCAGCCAAGACGTGGGGAGTGGCTACACCTTC
TRBJ2-2 - TRBV2 - CASRRWREELFF TGTGCCAGCAGACGTTGGAGGGAGGAGCTGTTTTTT
TRBJ2-7 - TRBV29-1 - CSVGPDRGAEQYF TGCAGCGTTGGCCCCGACAGAGGGGCCGAGCAGTACTTC
TRBJ2-1 - TRBV29-1 - CSVEGEVWPYNEQFF TGCAGCGTTGAGGGAGAGGTCTGGCCGTACAATGAGCAGTTCTTC
TRBJ2-4 few TRBV6-1 - CASSEVNIQYF TGTGCCAGCAGTGAAGTAAACATTCAGTACTTC
TRBJ1-2 - TRBV10-3 - CAISGGREGYTF TGTGCCATCAGTGGTGGCAGGGAAGGCTACACCTTC
TRBJ1-2 - TRBV5-1 TRBD1 CASSLAGTGGGYTF TGCGCCAGCAGCTTGGCAGGGACAGGGGGTGGCTACACCTTC
TRBJ1-4 - TRBV20-1 TRBD1 CSARDRAAATNEKLFF TGCAGTGCCAGGGACAGGGCCGCCGCAACTAATGAAAAACTGTTTTTT
TRBJ2-1 - TRBV27 TRBD1 CASSPRDRDPNKQFF TGTGCCAGCAGTCCAAGGGACAGGGACCCCAATAAGCAGTTCTTC
TRBJ1-5 many TRBV7-2 - CASSGGSGAYQPQHF TGTGCCAGCTCGGGGGGGTCAGGGGCGTATCAGCCCCAGCATTTT
TRBJ1-5 - TRBV2 - CASSEAGSAQHF TGTGCCAGCAGTGAAGCAGGGTCGGCCCAGCATTTT
TRBJ2-3 many TRBV20-1 TRBD2 CSALSGGPVDTQYF TGCAGTGCTCTCAGCGGGGGGCCCGTGGATACGCAGTATTTT
TRBJ1-4 many TRBV10-3 TRBD1 CAISLGTAGGEKLFF TGTGCCATCAGCCTCGGGACAGCCGGCGGTGAAAAACTGTTTTTT
TRBJ2-3 many TRBV11-2 TRBD2 CASSSGRGEKWDTQYF TGTGCCAGCAGCTCGGGTCGGGGGGAGAAGTGGGATACGCAGTATTTT
TRBJ1-1 many TRBV11-3 - CASSLSGLGTEAFF TGTGCCAGCAGCTTATCAGGTCTAGGGACTGAAGCTTTCTTT
TRBJ2-2 - TRBV6-2/TRBV6-3 - CASAWRGGANTGELFF TGTGCCAGCGCCTGGCGTGGGGGGGCCAACACCGGGGAGCTGTTTTTT
TRBJ2-2 once TRBV2 - CASRAGNTGELFF TGTGCCAGCAGGGCAGGGAACACCGGGGAGCTGTTTTTT
TRBJ1-6 few TRBV9 - CASSVGWRDNSPLHF TGTGCCAGCAGCGTAGGGTGGCGAGATAATTCACCCCTCCACTTT
TRBJ2-1 few TRBV5-1 TRBD2 CASSLTSGFDEQFF TGCGCCAGCAGCTTGACTAGCGGCTTCGATGAGCAGTTCTTC